This entry features one T cell receptor (beta chain) sequence. This receptor's antigen is unknown. No base qualities exist here, and no much larger clone lies one base off it. CD8 naive samples were CD45RO-negative cells positively selected for CCR7, giving a CD45RA+CCR7+ population that excluded TemRA cells. Donors were healthy HIV-negative adults with no recently reported acute infections or vaccinations. Every donor was a Caucasian adult living in Nashville, Tennessee, USA. Blood was collected by leukapheresis, and PBMCs were isolated by Ficoll-Histopaque density gradient centrifugation and then cryopreserved in liquid nitrogen vapor phase. Analytical flow cytometry was used to check the purity and quantity of each magnetically sorted T cell population. From each sorted fraction, genomic DNA was isolated and quantified by UV absorbance on a Nanodrop 2000c. Using the deep immunoSEQ assay, multiplex PCR amplified TCR CDR3 regions from genomic DNA. Genomic DNA extracted from each cell subset was distributed evenly over all wells of several immunoSEQ 96-well plates, and each plate served as one replicate. For sorted subsets, each replicate PCR was loaded with about 200 ng genomic DNA, equivalent to approximately 33,000 T cell genomes. The purified libraries were quantified using a Qubit 3.0 fluorometer, sized with a Bioanalyzer 2100, and then quantified again using the KAPA Library Quantification kit. Every immunoSEQ 96-well plate was sequenced on a dedicated single-read 150-cycle Illumina NextSeq 550 flow cell. The published analysis was carried out like this. Because the immunoSEQ output held only junctional sequences and lacked quality scores, the filtering could not match the filtering applied to full-length reads. To assign V/J genes and CDR3, sequences were annotated using PyIR, a Python wrapper for IgBLAST v1.9, with IMGT germline references. Reads were filtered out if the reads had weak V/J assignments (E-value above 1e-6), no CDR3, stop codons, out-of-frame junctions, or ambiguous translated residues. V3J clonotypes were defined as sequences sharing the same inferred V gene, J gene, and CDR3 amino acid sequence. Percentage overlap between repertoires was calculated by dividing the number of shared unique clonotypes by the size of the smaller repertoire. Three approaches were used to assess repertoire richness: RTK rarefaction, the Chao1 estimator, and Recon v2.1 estimates of unobserved clonotypes. Generation probabilities for all TCRbeta clonotypes obtained by the gDNA method from a handful of donors were computed using OLGA. TCRdb stores this immuneACCESS table with in-frame sequences only. Part of the clones is absent; in the studies checked, under half of the shortfall reflects unresolved V genes, and no reason is known for the rest. V, J and clone size are taken as reported in that table, and D and trimming were inferred from the DNA itself. In all, the sample holds fewer than 1 million clones, and 95% to 97% of those were seen once. The ten largest account for about 0.25% of the sample.

This sample stems from a study of shared clonotypes between healthy human individuals (dated by TCRdb to about 2020). Describing the broader study: The cohort comprised two women and a few men aged 18 to 49 years. Per donor, leukapheresis produced somewhere between about 0.8 and 9 billion PBMCs. To increase sequencing depth and limit assay-specific biases, different laboratories used diverse techniques to prepare libraries and sequence TCR repertoires. Per donor, three plates each were used for CD4 naive and CD4 memory, two for CD8 naive, and one for CD8 memory. To estimate repertoire size and how much clonotype sharing occurs between individuals, the study deeply sequenced the blood TCR repertoires of a handful of healthy adults. The paper's findings and limits, for the study overall: Pairwise subsampling indicated that sequencing depth was expected to affect the degree of clonotype sharing among donors. Clonotypes shared by all four sorted-subset donors showed higher generation probabilities than non-shared clonotypes. Estimated clonotype richness was generally larger for naive than for memory subsets. Across a few donors, around 5.4% of naive CD4, roughly 3.5% of naive CD8, 2.3% of memory CD4, and around 0.4% of memory CD8 clonotypes were shared. Incomplete sequencing was indicated by rarefaction of sorted-subset datasets, despite the large sequencing depth. Sampling was restricted to blood, and TCR repertoires in tissue are likely to differ from TCR repertoires in blood. Because the study included only a small number of donors, the genetic and exposure-history diversity represented was limited.

Relative to germline, V is 6 bases shorter and J is 4 bases shorter, with 13 bases between their ends. Via the germline V gene, CDR1 is SQVTM and CDR2 ANQGSEA. The CDR3 runs 12 amino acids, cysteine and phenylalanine included. Only the CDR3 region is kept as DNA, spanning 36 bases read in frame from base 1. In this chain, TRBV29-1 is recombined with TRBJ2-7; no D gene call is confident. Sample: naive CD8+ T cells sorted from blood. Sample cell subset or site, as interpreted from the label and publication: CD45RA+CCR7+. The clonotype comes from a young man in good health. The nucleotides are TGCAGCGTACAAGCTACGCAGTACGAGCAGTACTTC. Its amino acids are CSVQATQYEQYF.